This T cell receptor beta chain was retrieved from a study of CD4 T cells in relation to SARS-CoV-2 and coronaviruses (dated by TCRdb to about 2021). The study in broad terms: The ViraFEST assay cultured PBMCs with antigen for 10 days, then sequenced TCR beta CDR3s to find antigen-specific clonal expansions. Across all 12 patients in the full convalescent cohort, ages ranged from 21 to 72 years, with a median of 38. Among the approximately 12 convalescent patients, 8 males and 4 females were included, and two of the subjects were Hispanic. Shared crossreactive spike epitopes were mapped to their HLA restriction using patient-derived lymphoblastoid cell lines. Memory CD4+ T cell crossreactivity between SARS-CoV-2 and common cold coronavirus spike proteins was assessed at the TCR clonotype level in the study. The Adaptive Biotechnologies TCR-sequencing kit was used to sequence samples from a few pre-COVID donors and the naive versus memory experiments, whereas other data were Illumina-based. A different, Illumina-based TCR-beta assay was used to sequence expansion assays from other donors in the study.

Survey-level immunoSEQ TCR-beta sequencing was performed on DNA from CEF-cultured naive and memory CD4+ T cells. As for the authors' bioinformatics: During preprocessing, nonproductive sequences were removed, along with CDR3s that did not begin with C, did not end with F or W, or were shorter than 7 amino acids. The MANAFEST web app was used to call antigen-specific clonotypes on the basis of expansion compared with the reference and with other culture wells. A clone was considered positive if the clone showed significant expansion compared with the reference culture in 2 of 3 replicate wells at an FDR below 0.05. A further requirement for positive clones was significant expansion compared with all other tandem wells, along with an odds ratio above 5. Cultured and uncultured naive and memory CD4+ repertoires were searched for CDR3s previously identified as spike- and CEF-reactive. CDR3 homology was quantified as pairwise Levenshtein distance, calculated with the stringdist R package after three terminal residues were trimmed from each end. TCRdb took over this immuneACCESS table, retaining in-frame rearrangements with V and J assigned. Such tables are incomplete; in checked studies, under half of the missing clones stem from an unresolved V gene, and the remainder is unexplained. The D gene and trimming were derived from the DNA, and the V and J assignments and clone size from that table. The table for this sample lists 43,000 or so clones; roughly 82% of them were counted only once. The ten largest clones add up to 1.4% of the sample.

Naive and memory CD4+ T cells were separated from cryopreserved PBMCs by CD4 enrichment followed by EasySep naive CD4+ T cell enrichment. For about ten days, some 95,000 sorted naive or memory CD4+ T cells were cultured together with CEF peptides and T cell-depleted PBMCs at a 1:1 ratio. Triplicate replicate wells were generally used for each peptide culture condition. Ficoll-Paque PLUS gradient centrifugation was used to isolate PBMCs from leukapheresis product or whole blood. PBMCs were either cryopreserved at -140 degrees C or used fresh in the expansion assay. The QIAamp Micro DNA Kit was used to extract genomic DNA from the CD4+ T cells. To note about this clone: This receptor's antigen is unknown. Base quality data are lacking; no much larger clone is found one base away.

Study-level results and caveats: Because no donor provided both pre-pandemic and post-infection samples, tracing the source of pre-existing responses was limited. The study was constrained by small numbers of patients and of tested TCRs. Sequencing of naive versus memory cells indicated that the assay detects memory recall responses, not primary responses primed during culture. Crossreactivity analysis centred on spike protein, so crossreactivity against other viral proteins was not assessed. Memory CD4+ clonotypes crossrecognizing SARS-CoV-2 and at least one common cold coronavirus spike were found in 55% to 75% of donors. Crossreactive clones showed significantly weaker SARS-CoV-2-driven expansion than monoreactive clones, consistent with antigenic imprinting.

From cysteine to phenylalanine, the CDR3 is 12 amino acids long. Just the 36-base CDR3 DNA is kept, in frame starting at base 1. V and J lose 6 bases and 3 bases, and a span of 9 bases separates them. This sequence uses TRBV12-3 or TRBV12-4 and TRBJ2-7, with the D gene not confidently named. The sequence came from an adult with COVID-19. Sample: naive CD4+ T cells from PBMCs, cultured in vitro. The cell subset or site label for this specimen denotes: naive CD4+ T cells isolated by negative enrichment. The CDR3 reads as follows: CASSPESYEQYF. The sequenced DNA: TGTGCCAGCAGCCCTGAAAGCTACGAGCAGTACTTC.